Reported below is one T cell receptor (beta chain). What it binds is not known. The record originates from a study of T cell responses to AZD1222 COVID-19 vaccine. Study findings and constraints: Repertoires were obtained solely post-peak T cell response. Rises in breadth and depth of Spike-specific TCRs came after two AZD1222 doses. Seropositivity was recorded at baseline in only 6 or 7 AZD1222 recipients. Unmutated variant regions are reportedly targeted by nearly half of spike-specific TCRs.

The ends lost 2 bases at V and 8 bases at J; junction bases unmatched: 7. The germline gives CDR1 SGDLS, CDR2 YYNGEE. CDR3 size: 15 residues. The repertoire was sequenced with immunoSEQ multiplex PCR; TCRdb's copy has only in-frame clones and lacks some. The sample holds about 100,000 clones, 87% seen once. The sequence derives from an adult who received the AZD1222 COVID-19 vaccine. This sample comprised peripheral blood, obtained 28 days after the second AZD1222 dose. This chain connects TRBV9 to TRBJ1-6, with TRBD1 identical over 7 bases. CDR3 in amino acids: CASSVRGRMDSPLHF. The CDR3 nucleotides read TGTGCCAGCAGCGTTAGGGGGCGGATGGATTCACCCCTCCACTTT.